The 27 T cell receptor beta chains below all came from one sample that was sequenced in a study of neurological immune-mediated disorders. One entry per CDR3 protein results from TCRdb running MiXCR on the 5' RACE reads. The sample yields tens of thousands of distinct CDR3 sequences, around 2.6% seen once. Sequenced: PBMCs. The source of these receptors is a woman aged 25 to 39 with multiple sclerosis.

This clonotype was detected many times. V gene TRBV20-1 combines with J gene TRBJ2-1, with 9 bases lining up with TRBD2. Trimming at V came to 0 bases and at J to 7 bases, leaving 7 bases not matched to a gene. Germline V CDR1 and CDR2: DFQATT, SNEGSKA (reference sequence). This CDR3 has 15 residues. CDR3 sequence (DNA): TGCAGTGCTAGAGATGGTAGCGGGAGTTGGAATGAGCAGTTCTTC. Its protein is CSARDGSGSWNEQFF.

The J gene is TRBJ2-2, the V gene TRBV7-2, with 8 bases that match TRBD1. The J segment lost 1 base and the V segment lost 4 bases, leaving 2 bases of the junction unmatched. Germline V lookup: CDR1 SGHTA, CDR2 FQGNSA. This CDR3 has 15 residues. The CDR3 DNA reads TGTGCCAGCAGCTCCGGACAGGGGAACACCGGGGAGCTGTTTTTT. It codes for CASSSGQGNTGELFF.

The sample holds many counts of this clonotype. The chain is built from TRBV6-2 or TRBV6-3 and TRBJ2-7; TRBD1 matches 10 bases. Trimming at V came to 6 bases and at J to 2 bases, leaving 7 bases not matched to a gene. Germline CDR1 MNHEY, CDR2 SVGEGT. CDR3 length: 15 amino acids. CDR3 region: CASSIDRGHTYEQYF. Written as DNA, the CDR3 is TGTGCCAGCAGCATTGACAGGGGGCACACCTACGAGCAGTACTTC.

This clonotype came up many times. The V and J genes are TRBV7-2 and TRBJ1-1, with no clear D. The V and J ends lost 4 bases and 3 bases respectively, with 9 bases between them. Looked up from germline, CDR1 is SGHTA and CDR2 is FQGNSA. The CDR3 runs 13 residues. The CDR3 DNA reads TGTGCCAGCAGCTCTAATGCAGACACTGAAGCTTTCTTT. Protein product: CASSSNADTEAFF.

This clonotype occurred many times. The rearrangement uses TRBV7-9 and TRBJ2-1; D gene ambiguous. V was pared by 5 bases and J by 9 bases, with 8 bases between. Germline V CDR1 and CDR2: SEHNR, FQNEAQ (reference sequence). The CDR3 consists of 11 residues. CDR3 protein: CASSPNPEQFF. The CDR3 DNA is TGTGCCAGCAGCCCGAACCCTGAGCAGTTCTTC.

Ten or more counts support this clonotype. The V call is TRBV9, the J call TRBJ1-3; no clear D gene. Trimming took 3 bases from V and 2 from J, leaving 9 bases between them. This CDR3 is 14 amino acids long. Germline CDR1 is SGDLS and CDR2 is YYNGEE. CDR3 bases: TGTGCCAGCAGCGGGGGAGTTCCTGGAAACACCATATATTTT. Its translation is CASSGGVPGNTIYF. Complete variable domain (other parts from reference TRBV9 and TRBJ1-3): DSGVTQTPKHLITATGQRVTLRCSPRSGDLSVYWYQQSLDQGLQFLIQYYNGEERAKGNILERFSAQQFPDLHSELNLSSLELGDSALYFCASSGGVPGNTIYFGEGSWLTVV.

This clonotype was observed at least ten times. The chain recombines TRBV20-1 with TRBJ2-3; 8 bases are shared with TRBD2. The CDR3 length is 14 residues. V lost 5 bases and J lost 1; bases outside the gene matches: 5. Germline CDR1 reads DFQATT; CDR2 reads SNEGSKA (reference sequence). CDR3 coding DNA: TGCAGTGCTGGAGCGGGAGCTGGCACAGATACGCAGTATTTT. Protein sequence: CSAGAGAGTDTQYF.

At least ten counts were recorded for this clonotype. V is TRBV14 and J is TRBJ2-3; the D is unclear. There are 14 residues in the CDR3. The V end lost 0 bases, the J end lost 2 bases, and 6 bases lay between the germline ends. The germline V gene has CDR1 SGHDN and CDR2 FVKESK. The CDR3 DNA follows: TGTGCCAGCAGCCAAGATTTGGTCACAGATACGCAGTATTTT. It specifies CASSQDLVTDTQYF.

This clonotype was recorded at least ten times. The chain uses TRBV27 and TRBJ2-2; D might be TRBD2 (7 bases). Deletions cut 5 bases from V and 6 bases from J, with 16 bases between. CDR3 length equals 15 residues. Germline-derived CDR1 and CDR2 are MNHEY and SMNVEV (reference sequence). CDR3 sequence: CASSTLQGRAGELFF. CDR3 DNA: TGTGCCAGCAGTACCCTCCAGGGGAGGGCCGGGGAGCTGTTTTTT.

This clonotype was picked up many times. The rearrangement links TRBV29-1 to TRBJ1-1, with D possibly TRBD1 on 5 matching bases. Germline V gene sequence: CDR1 SQVTM, CDR2 ANQGSEA. V was trimmed by 4 bases and J by 4 bases, leaving 13 bases between them. The CDR3 totals 13 residues. The CDR3 DNA sequence: TGCAGCGTTGTGGGGGGGGTTGCCACTGAAGCTTTCTTT. Protein: CSVVGGVATEAFF.

This clonotype was picked up many times. V usage is TRBV5-6 and J usage is TRBJ2-1; no clear D. The V end lost 0 bases, the J end lost 8 bases, and 3 bases lay between the germline ends. The CDR3 runs to 11 residues. From germline, CDR1 is SGHDT and CDR2 YYEEEE. The CDR3 bases are TGTGCCAGCAGCTTGGGCCATGAGCAGTTCTTC. This sequence encodes CASSLGHEQFF. Full variable domain (remainder filled in from reference TRBV5-6 and TRBJ2-1): DAGVTQSPTHLIKTRGQQVTLRCSPKSGHDTVSWYQQALGQGPQFIFQYYEEEERQRGNFPDRFSGHQFPNYSSELNVNALLLGDSALYLCASSLGHEQFFGPGTRLTVL.

This clonotype appeared many times. The V gene is TRBV5-5, the J gene TRBJ2-3; no firm D call. Trimming cost V 4 bases and J 3 bases, with 12 bases left between them. CDR1 SGHKS and CDR2 YYEKEE come from the germline V gene (reference sequence). This CDR3 has 14 amino acids. DNA of the CDR3: TGTGCCAGCAGCGTCGAGTGGGTGACAGATACGCAGTATTTT. Translation gives CASSVEWVTDTQYF.

This clonotype was counted between two and nine times. This may come from a read error, since a much larger clone is one base off. The V and J genes are TRBV29-1 and TRBJ1-5, with D tentatively TRBD1 (6 bases). Per the germline V gene, CDR1 is SQVTM and CDR2 is ANQGSEA. The CDR3 contains 12 residues. CDR3 residues: CSVRDNKGPQNF. The CDR3 DNA reads TGCAGCGTCCGGGACAACAAAGGGCCCCAGAATTTT.

In its sample, this clonotype was seen many times. This chain joins TRBV7-2 and TRBJ1-4, with D hard to call. The CDR3 is 14 amino acids. Germline CDR1 SGHTA, CDR2 FQGNSA. V was cut by 1 base and J by 8 bases, with 11 bases left in between. Written as DNA, the CDR3 is TGTGCCAGCAGCTTAGGAGGATTTCGAGAAAAACTGTTTTTT. Its translation is CASSLGGFREKLFF.

This clonotype was counted ten times or more. The chain has TRBV29-1 and TRBJ1-1, with a tentative D call TRBD1 (5 bases). Between the trimmed V and J ends, which lost 3 bases and 9 bases, there was a span of 11 bases. The germline gives CDR1 SQVTM, CDR2 ANQGSEA. The CDR3 loop spans 11 amino acids. In DNA form, the CDR3 reads TGCAGCGTTGATTTCTCAGGGAAAGCTTTCTTT. Amino acid sequence: CSVDFSGKAFF.

This clonotype was recorded many times. The chain combines TRBV29-1 with TRBJ2-5; 14 nucleotides line up with TRBD2. This CDR3 has 16 amino acids. Germline lookup yields CDR1 SQVTM and CDR2 ANQGSEA. With 6 bases clipped from V and 2 bases from J, the junction kept 8 bases outside the gene matches. This CDR3 reads CSVEPTSGRDQETQYF. As DNA, the CDR3 is TGCAGCGTAGAACCGACTAGCGGGAGGGATCAAGAGACCCAGTACTTC.

In this sample, this clonotype turned up many times. The rearrangement joins TRBV20-1 to TRBJ1-1, with D perhaps TRBD1 (5 bases). Trimming pared 6 bases from V and 11 bases from J, leaving 19 bases between. The V gene's germline CDR1 is DFQATT and CDR2 SNEGSKA (reference sequence). The CDR3 has 12 residues. The CDR3 reads CSATTVFERAFF. The CDR3 nucleotides read TGCAGTGCCACGACAGTGTTTGAAAGGGCTTTCTTT.

This clonotype was seen a handful of times. The V and J genes are TRBV12-3 or TRBV12-4 and TRBJ2-7, with 9 bases matching TRBD1. This CDR3 contains 13 residues. Losses at the gene ends were 10 bases for V and 5 bases for J; bases not matched to a gene: 9. The CDR3 loop reads CATRGTGYNEQYF. The CDR3 coding sequence is TGTGCCACCCGGGGGACAGGGTATAACGAGCAGTACTTC.

This clonotype has ten or more counts. The V and J genes are TRBV20-1 and TRBJ2-3, with 11 bases aligning to TRBD2. The trim removed 4 bases at V and 2 bases at J, leaving 8 bases unmatched. In germline, CDR1 is DFQATT, CDR2 SNEGSKA (reference sequence). This CDR3 has 16 amino acids. The CDR3 protein is CSATPTSGSPTDTQYF. The DNA of the CDR3 is TGCAGTGCTACTCCCACTAGCGGGAGCCCCACAGATACGCAGTATTTT.

This clonotype was detected many times. This chain connects TRBV10-3 to TRBJ1-2; the match to TRBD1 covers 9 bases. The CDR3 consists of 14 residues. V shed 6 bases, J shed 5 bases, and the junction held 7 bases outside the gene matches. Germline assignment: CDR1 ENHRY and CDR2 SYGVKD. This chain's CDR3 is CAISEQGAQYGYTF. CDR3 sequence (DNA): TGTGCCATCAGCGAACAGGGGGCGCAGTATGGCTACACCTTC.

This clonotype was seen ten or more times. The chain has TRBV5-1 and TRBJ2-7, with D hard to call. The CDR3 sequence is 13 residues long. CDR1 and CDR2 (germline): SGHRS, YFSETQ. The V gene lost 0 bases and the J gene lost 5 bases, with 9 bases spanning the gap. CDR3 protein: CASSLGPTNEQYF. CDR3 bases: TGCGCCAGCAGCTTGGGACCCACTAACGAGCAGTACTTC.

This clonotype was recorded a few times. J is TRBJ2-5 and V is TRBV5-4, with a tentative D call TRBD1 (6 bases). The CDR3 length is 14 residues. Trimming cost V 5 bases and J 4 bases, with 15 bases left between them. The germline V gene has CDR1 SGHNT and CDR2 YYREEE (reference sequence). Written as DNA, the CDR3 is TGTGCCAGCAGAACAGGGAATCGCGGAGAGACCCAGTACTTC. This gives the protein CASRTGNRGETQYF.

This clonotype was seen repeatedly, ten times or more. The rearrangement joins TRBV12-3 or TRBV12-4 to TRBJ2-1, with 9 bases identical to TRBD2. The V and J ends lost 0 bases and 6 bases, in that order; junction bases with no gene match: 0. The CDR3 sequence is 14 residues long. CDR3 DNA: TGTGCCAGCAGTTTAGCTAGCGGGGGCAATGAGCAGTTCTTC. Protein product: CASSLASGGNEQFF.

There are many counts of this clonotype. The CDR3: CASSTGAGEQYF. CDR3 sequence (DNA): TGTGCCAGCAGCACAGGGGCGGGCGAGCAGTACTTC. The genes are TRBV6-5 and TRBJ2-7; 7 bases are shared with TRBD1. With 6 bases clipped from V and 6 bases from J, the junction kept 5 bases outside the gene matches. From germline, CDR1 is MNHEY and CDR2 SVGAGI. The CDR3 covers 12 residues.

This clonotype was seen many times. This chain uses TRBV11-2 with TRBJ2-1; D is unresolved. This CDR3 has 16 amino acids. The germline gives CDR1 SGHAT, CDR2 FQNNGV. V lost 0 bases and J lost 0, with 9 bases in between. CDR3 region: CASSLEYWSSYNEQFF. Here the CDR3 DNA reads TGTGCCAGCAGCTTAGAGTACTGGAGCTCCTACAATGAGCAGTTCTTC. The variable domain in full, completed from reference TRBV11-2 and TRBJ2-1, reads EAGVAQSPRYKIIEKRQSVAFWCNPISGHATLYWYQQILGQGPKLLIQFQNNGVVDDSQLPKDRFSAERLKGVDSTLKIQPAKLEDSAVYLCASSLEYWSSYNEQFFGPGTRLTVL.

This clonotype was observed at least ten times. The genes are TRBV6-6 and TRBJ1-2; D gene unclear. The germline V and J ends were trimmed by 0 bases and 13 bases, with 9 bases remaining between them. This CDR3 has 11 amino acids. Germline CDR1 is MNHNY and CDR2 is SVGAGI (reference sequence). CDR3 sequence (DNA): TGTGCCAGCAGTTACTCGAACCTGCTCACCTTC. Protein: CASSYSNLLTF.

In this sample, this clonotype turned up many times. This chain joins TRBV7-2 and TRBJ2-5; D uncertain. The CDR3 is 16 amino acids. Germline V lookup: CDR1 SGHTA, CDR2 FQGNSA. V was clipped by 2 bases and J by 5 bases, with 18 bases between them. DNA of the CDR3: TGTGCCAGCAGCTTAAATGCCAGGACCCTCGTGGAGACCCAGTACTTC. Amino acid sequence: CASSLNARTLVETQYF.